The 10 T cell receptor beta chains reported below all come from one sample, sequenced in a study of cytotoxic CD8 clonotypes in ibrutinib-treated CLL. Sequencing was performed with immunoSEQ multiplex PCR; in TCRdb, only in-frame clones are kept and a portion is missing. The sample includes 300,000 to 350,000 clones, 80% of them seen just once. Sample: PBMCs, taken before ibrutinib treatment. Receptor source: a human donor with chronic lymphocytic leukemia.

V gene TRBV10-3 combines with J gene TRBJ2-1; TRBD1 might be the D (5 bases). Germline lookup yields CDR1 ENHRY and CDR2 SYGVKD. V was pared by 0 bases and J by 6 bases, with 15 bases between. This CDR3 has 16 amino acids. The DNA of the CDR3 is TGTGCCATCAGTGAGTCGATCCCAGGGTGGTCCAATGAGCAGTTCTTC. Encoded protein: CAISESIPGWSNEQFF.

The rearrangement joins TRBV10-1 to TRBJ2-2; D unclear. The V end lost 8 bases, the J end lost 1 base, and 8 bases lay between the germline ends. The CDR3 spans 13 residues. Germline CDR1 reads WNHNN; CDR2 reads SYGVQD (reference sequence). The CDR3 spells CASRNLNTGELFF. CDR3 coding DNA: TGCGCCAGCCGTAACCTGAACACCGGGGAGCTGTTTTTT.

The chain employs TRBV4-3 and TRBJ2-3; D may be TRBD1 or TRBD2 (5 bases each). Trimming left V 1 base short and J 1 base short, with 15 bases between. CDR1 is LGHNA, CDR2 YSLEER, per germline. The CDR3 has 17 residues. As DNA, the CDR3 is TGCGCCAGCAGCCAAGGAGTACAGGACTCGGGCACAGATACGCAGTATTTT. It encodes CASSQGVQDSGTDTQYF.

There are a few counts of this clone. CDR3 DNA: TGTGCCTGGAGTGTTGGGGCTTCGGGCTACACCTTC. It translates to CAWSVGASGYTF. The rearrangement joins TRBV30 to TRBJ1-2; TRBD1 is a possible D gene (5 bases). This CDR3 comprises 12 residues. The V end lost 0 bases, the J end lost 8 bases, and 10 bases lay between the germline ends. CDR1 and CDR2 from the germline V gene are GTSNPN and SVGIG (reference sequence). The variable domain in full, with the rest retrieved from reference TRBV30 and TRBJ1-2, is SQTIHQWPATLVQPVGSPLSLECTVEGTSNPNLYWYRQAAGRGLQLLFYSVGIGQISSEVPQNLSASRPQDRQFILSSKKLLLSDSGFYLCAWSVGASGYTFGSGTRLTVV.

The chain uses TRBV5-1 and TRBJ1-5; 10 nucleotides align to TRBD1. The V segment lost 4 bases and the J segment 5 bases; nucleotides outside the gene matches: 3. Germline assignment: CDR1 SGHRS and CDR2 YFSETQ. There are 14 residues in the CDR3. CDR3 sequence reads: CASSIGTGDQPQHF. In nucleotides, the CDR3 is TGCGCCAGCAGCATAGGGACAGGGGATCAGCCCCAGCATTTT.

V gene TRBV30 combines with J gene TRBJ1-3; D is uncertain. Deletions cut 0 bases from V and 3 bases from J, with 3 bases between. CDR1 and CDR2 (germline): GTSNPN, SVGIG (reference sequence). This CDR3 is 12 amino acids long. CDR3 loop: CAWSVLGNTIYF. CDR3 sequence (DNA): TGTGCCTGGAGTGTACTTGGAAACACCATATATTTT.

In its sample, this clone was seen many times. The chain recombines TRBV7-9 with TRBJ2-6, with unresolved D. The V and J ends lost 3 bases and 0 bases respectively, with 9 bases between them. CDR1 is SEHNR and CDR2 is FQNEAQ in the germline V gene (reference sequence). The CDR3 contains 16 residues. The CDR3 sequence is CASSFFWGSGANVLTF. CDR3 nucleotide sequence: TGTGCCAGCAGCTTCTTTTGGGGCTCTGGGGCCAACGTCCTGACTTTC.

The chain carries TRBV27 and TRBJ2-2; TRBD1 matches at 7 bases. The CDR3 runs 17 residues. The J segment lost 4 bases and the V segment lost 4 bases, leaving 12 bases of the junction unmatched. CDR1 is MNHEY, CDR2 SMNVEV, per germline (reference sequence). CDR3 coding DNA: TGTGCCAGCAGTTCCTTGGACAGGTTGAGAGGCACCGGGGAGCTGTTTTTT. It encodes CASSSLDRLRGTGELFF.

The chain couples TRBV2 to TRBJ2-3; D may be TRBD2 (7 bases). The CDR3 length is 16 residues. Trimming removed 6 bases at V and 2 bases at J, with 18 bases between. Germline CDR1 SNHLY, CDR2 FYNNEI. This chain's CDR3 is CASSRQRGGVTDTQYF. The DNA of the CDR3 is TGTGCCAGCAGCCGACAACGAGGGGGGGTCACAGATACGCAGTATTTT.

The V call is TRBV5-1, the J call TRBJ2-7, with TRBD1 identical over 9 bases. V was clipped by 0 bases and J by 3 bases; unmatched bases: 1. The CDR3 has 14 residues. The germline gives CDR1 SGHRS, CDR2 YFSETQ. The CDR3 loop is CASSLAGQGYEQYF. CDR3 bases: TGCGCCAGCAGCTTGGCGGGACAGGGCTACGAGCAGTACTTC.